The 19 T cell receptor beta chains presented below share a single source sample, sequenced in a study of post-analysis software for immune sequencing data. Whole-study results and caveats: Patients had higher frequencies than controls of roughly 5 TRBV segments, including TRBV5-6, TRBV5-1 and TRBV20-1.

Each TCR beta cDNA library carried unique molecular identifiers. One entry per CDR3 protein results from TCRdb running MiXCR on the PCR reads. The sample carries about 800,000 distinct CDR3 sequences, roughly 27% recorded once. For these TCRs, the target antigens are not known. Sequencing used blood. The receptors derive from a girl aged 5-17 years with multiple sclerosis.

This clonotype has ten or more counts. The chain links TRBV20-1 to TRBJ2-1, with TRBD2 as a possible D gene (6 bases). This CDR3 comprises 14 residues. Germline values: CDR1 DFQATT, CDR2 SNEGSKA (reference sequence). V lost 3 bases, J lost 0 bases, and 9 bases lay in between. CDR3 sequence reads: CSASLAVSYNEQFF. The DNA for the CDR3 is TGCAGTGCTAGTTTAGCGGTCTCCTACAATGAGCAGTTCTTC.

The V gene is TRBV7-2, the J gene TRBJ2-3; no clear D. Trimming removed 1 base from V and 4 bases from J, with 18 bases in between. Germline V gene lookup returns CDR1 SGHTA and CDR2 FQGNSA. This CDR3 region has 17 residues. CDR3 in DNA: TGTGCCAGCAGCTTAGAGGCGGTTCTCCTAATCCCAGATACGCAGTATTTT. Translating it yields CASSLEAVLLIPDTQYF.

V gene TRBV20-1 combines with J gene TRBJ2-1; maybe TRBD1 (6 bases). Germline V CDR1 and CDR2: DFQATT, SNEGSKA (reference sequence). Trimming stripped 5 bases from V and 5 bases from J, with 16 bases between. The CDR3 length is 14 residues. CDR3 in DNA: TGCAGTGCTGAAGACAGGAGCAAAAACAATGAGCAGTTCTTC. It specifies CSAEDRSKNNEQFF.

The chain joins TRBV3-1 to TRBJ2-2; D unresolved. Germline CDR1 and CDR2: LGHDT and YNNKEL (reference sequence). The CDR3 spans 16 residues. Trimming stripped 5 bases from V and 2 bases from J, with 15 bases between. In nucleotides, the CDR3 is TGTGCCAGCAGCTATTTCCGTGAGGCAAACACCGGGGAGCTGTTTTTT. Its translation is CASSYFREANTGELFF.

This clonotype was detected ten times or more. V and J are TRBV5-6 and TRBJ2-1, with D tentatively TRBD1 or TRBD2 (5 bases each). The germline V gene encodes CDR1 SGHDT and CDR2 YYEEEE. The V gene lost 4 bases and the J gene lost 3 bases, with 17 bases spanning the gap. The CDR3 loop spans 16 amino acids. CDR3 loop: CASSPGTDLLYNEQFF. The DNA for the CDR3 is TGTGCCAGCAGCCCCGGGACGGACCTTCTCTACAATGAGCAGTTCTTC.

This clonotype was seen at least ten times. At one end, the junction sequence differs from germline, possibly due to a read error. This sequence joins TRBV4-1 and TRBJ1-4, with TRBD1 identical over 10 bases. This CDR3 is 14 amino acids long. Germline assignment: CDR1 MGHRA and CDR2 YSYEKL. Here the CDR3 DNA reads TGTGCCAGCAGTCGCGGGACAGGGGATGAAAAACTGTTTTTT. Its protein is CASSRGTGDEKLFF.

The chain carries TRBV5-1 and TRBJ2-5, with 7 bases aligning to TRBD2. Germline CDR1 is SGHRS and CDR2 is YFSETQ. The CDR3 extends over 13 amino acids. Trimming at V came to 3 bases and at J to 4 bases, leaving 3 bases not matched to a gene. This CDR3 is CASSWGGRETQYF. The CDR3 nucleotides read TGCGCCAGCAGCTGGGGGGGTCGAGAGACCCAGTACTTC. Variable domain in full (rest from reference TRBV5-1 and TRBJ2-5): KAGVTQTPRYLIKTRGQQVTLSCSPISGHRSVSWYQQTPGQGLQFLFEYFSETQRNKGNFPGRFSGRQFSNSRSEMNVSTLELGDSALYLCASSWGGRETQYFGPGTRLLVL.

The chain combines TRBV29-1 with TRBJ2-7; perhaps TRBD1 as D (7 bases). The germline V gene encodes CDR1 SQVTM and CDR2 ANQGSEA. V lost 3 bases and J 5 bases, leaving 11 bases between the germline ends. The CDR3 extends over 12 amino acids. CDR3: CSVEEGAHEQYF. The DNA for the CDR3 is TGCAGCGTTGAGGAGGGGGCCCACGAGCAGTACTTC.

The chain joins TRBV6-1 to TRBJ2-1, with 7 bases lining up with TRBD1. Germline V CDR1 and CDR2: MNHNS, SASEGT. Germline trimming cut 3 bases from V and 8 bases from J; bases unmatched to any gene: 10. The CDR3 runs to 15 residues. Here the CDR3 DNA reads TGTGCCAGCAGTGACGCGACAGGGAGTTTGGATGAGCAGTTCTTC. Protein: CASSDATGSLDEQFF.

The V call is TRBV20-1, the J call TRBJ1-2, with D perhaps TRBD1 (5 bases). CDR1 DFQATT and CDR2 SNEGSKA come from the germline V gene (reference sequence). V shed 0 bases and J shed 3 bases, with 8 bases lying between them. The CDR3 totals 13 residues. The CDR3 loop reads CSARDSRDYGYTF. CDR3 nucleotides: TGCAGTGCTAGAGATAGCAGGGACTATGGCTACACCTTC.

The chain combines TRBV29-1 with TRBJ2-1; weak D call: TRBD1 (7 bases). The CDR3 totals 14 residues. The germline V and J ends were trimmed by 2 bases and 2 bases, with 10 bases remaining between them. Germline CDR1 and CDR2: SQVTM and ANQGSEA. CDR3 in DNA: TGCAGCGTTGAACCCAGGGGGGCCTACAATGAGCAGTTCTTC. Its protein is CSVEPRGAYNEQFF.

The chain employs TRBV6-4 and TRBJ2-3; the D gene is possibly TRBD2 (6 bases). Trimming took off 6 bases at V and 3 bases at J, with 10 bases between the two ends. This CDR3 region has 13 residues. Germline V gene lookup returns CDR1 MRHNA and CDR2 SNTAGT. The CDR3 loop is CASRAGWTDTQYF. The DNA for the CDR3 is TGTGCCAGCAGGGCGGGATGGACAGATACGCAGTATTTT.

The chain combines TRBV20-1 with TRBJ1-1; D remains ambiguous. This CDR3 has 13 residues. The ends were cut back, 1 base at V and 2 bases at J, with 8 bases in the middle. The germline gives CDR1 DFQATT, CDR2 SNEGSKA (reference sequence). Here the CDR3 reads CSARGGYNTEAFF. The CDR3 DNA is TGCAGTGCTAGAGGTGGCTATAACACTGAAGCTTTCTTT.

This clonotype was picked up a small number of times. V and J are TRBV18 and TRBJ2-1, with D maybe TRBD1 (6 bases). Trimming took off 3 bases at V and 0 bases at J, with 15 bases between the two ends. The CDR3 is 17 amino acids. Germline lookup yields CDR1 KGHSH and CDR2 LQKENI. For the CDR3, the DNA is TGTGCCAGCTCACCGGAAGGGACACGGAGCTCCTACAATGAGCAGTTCTTC. Protein: CASSPEGTRSSYNEQFF.

The V call is TRBV2, the J call TRBJ2-3; 8 nucleotides line up with TRBD2. V lost 6 bases and J lost 3; bases outside the gene matches: 8. Germline V gene sequence: CDR1 SNHLY, CDR2 FYNNEI. The CDR3 extends over 15 amino acids. The CDR3 nucleotides read TGTGCCAGCAGGGTCAGCGGGAGAGTGACAGATACGCAGTATTTT. It translates to CASRVSGRVTDTQYF.

This chain joins TRBV11-2 and TRBJ1-2, with 7 bases identical to TRBD1. The CDR3 length is 13 residues. The germline gives CDR1 SGHAT, CDR2 FQNNGV. V was clipped by 5 bases and J by 4 bases; unmatched bases: 4. The CDR3 nucleotides are TGTGCCAGCAGCCTGACAGGGCTCTATGGCTACACCTTC. Amino acids: CASSLTGLYGYTF.

In DNA form, the CDR3 reads TGTGCCACCAGCACAGGACATAGTGAAAAACTGTTTTTT. Translating it yields CATSTGHSEKLFF. V usage is TRBV15 and J usage is TRBJ1-4, with D tentatively TRBD1 (5 bases). V gave up 4 bases and J gave up 7 bases, with 10 bases separating them. This CDR3 has 13 amino acids. Germline V lookup: CDR1 LNHNV, CDR2 YYDKDF (reference sequence).

The chain employs TRBV10-3 and TRBJ1-2; D might be TRBD1 (6 bases). Germline lookup yields CDR1 ENHRY and CDR2 SYGVKD. Trimming removed 3 bases at V and 8 bases at J, with 37 bases between. The CDR3 extends over 21 amino acids. The CDR3 DNA sequence: TGTGCCATCAGTGACCGGCCCCCCGCGGGCCGGGACACACGGAAAGATTGGGGCTACACCTTC. Its protein product is CAISDRPPAGRDTRKDWGYTF.

This clonotype was recorded a few times. The chain joins TRBV20-1 to TRBJ1-6; D is possibly TRBD1 (6 bases). V was trimmed by 2 bases and J by 9 bases, leaving 14 bases between them. Germline V lookup: CDR1 DFQATT, CDR2 SNEGSKA (reference sequence). CDR3 length: 14 residues. The CDR3 spells CSARPGRGVSPLHF. The CDR3 nucleotides are TGCAGTGCTAGACCCGGCAGGGGTGTTTCACCCCTCCACTTT.